The entry that follows covers one T cell receptor (beta chain) sequence. The V end lost 5 bases, the J end lost 2 bases, and 9 bases lay between the germline ends. The CDR3 runs to 14 residues. Germline CDR1 reads SGHTA; CDR2 reads FQGNSA. The data belong to a study of blood T cells in healthy people across ages. A second PCR of about 7 to 11 cycles used a sample-barcoded 5' primer and a J-beta primer mix. In TCRdb, the 5' RACE reads were re-called with MiXCR into one record per CDR3 protein. The sample contains about 580,000 distinct CDR3 sequences, 40% to 50% of which appear only once. Roughly 9.8 milliliters of peripheral blood were drawn from each donor.

This TCR was sampled from an older man in good health. The chain employs TRBV7-2 and TRBJ2-2; no clear D. Sequencing used blood. CDR3 DNA: TGTGCCAGCAGCGTGACAAGAAACACCGGGGAGCTGTTTTTT. As protein: CASSVTRNTGELFF. Full variable domain (remainder filled in from reference TRBV7-2 and TRBJ2-2): GAGVSQSPSNKVTEKGKDVELRCDPISGHTALYWYRQSLGQGLEFLIYFQGNSAPDKSGLPSDRFSAERTGGSVSTLTIQRTQQEDSAVYLCASSVTRNTGELFFGEGSRLTVL.